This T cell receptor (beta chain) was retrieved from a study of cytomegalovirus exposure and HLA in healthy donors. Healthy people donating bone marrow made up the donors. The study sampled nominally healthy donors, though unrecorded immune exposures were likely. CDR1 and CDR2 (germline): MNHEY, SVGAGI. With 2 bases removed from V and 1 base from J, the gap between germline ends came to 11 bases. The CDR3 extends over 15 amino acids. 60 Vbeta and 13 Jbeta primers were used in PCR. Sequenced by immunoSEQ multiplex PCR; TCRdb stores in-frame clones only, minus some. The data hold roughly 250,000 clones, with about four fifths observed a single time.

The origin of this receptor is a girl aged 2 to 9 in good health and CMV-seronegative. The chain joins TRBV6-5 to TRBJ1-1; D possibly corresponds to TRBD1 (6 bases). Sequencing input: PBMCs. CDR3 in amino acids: CASSYGGSPNTEAFF. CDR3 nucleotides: TGTGCCAGCAGTTACGGGGGCAGCCCGAACACTGAAGCTTTCTTT.